This TCR beta chain originates from a study of blood T cell repertoires in COVID-19. For the study at large: Some COVID-19 samples were acute and others convalescent; all came from the United States, Italy and Spain. In each case, the material was cDNA or gDNA derived from T cells, B-cell-depleted T cells, or PBMCs.

Germline CDR1 and CDR2: MDHEN and SYDVKM. Trimming took 2 bases from V and 0 from J, leaving 10 bases between them. The CDR3 covers 15 residues. In the original analysis: It was from reference gene primer amplification that nucleated cell counts were estimated. Clones were sequenced by immunoSEQ multiplex PCR, and TCRdb holds only the in-frame ones, with some missing. V, J and clone size are taken as reported in that table, and D and trimming were inferred from the DNA itself. The sample carries around 69,000 clones, 82% recorded once. Sequences were obtained from peripheral blood. The receptor was derived from a woman aged 55-69 years with acute or convalescent COVID-19. This chain links TRBV28 with TRBJ1-1; tentatively, D is TRBD1 (5 bases). In nucleotides, the CDR3 is TGTGCCAGCAGTTTAGTCGGGGGTATGAACACTGAAGCTTTCTTT. It encodes CASSLVGGMNTEAFF.